The 21 T cell receptor beta chains listed next were all sequenced from one sample in a study of regulatory T cells in long-lasting Graves disease. According to the study, TCR beta libraries were built with iRepertoire HTBI primers and CDR3-region Arm-PCR. Via MiXCR, TCRdb re-called the multiplex PCR reads, giving one row per CDR3 protein. The sample records 300,000 to 450,000 distinct CDR3 sequences, around 15% being singletons. Described time point: newly diagnosed GD, antithyroid drugs for less than 3 months. Scientists built the TCR library using RNA that was extracted from PBMCs. Source: peripheral blood mononuclear cells (PBMCs), taken at new diagnosis, from a patient treated with antithyroid drugs. The receptors here all came from a female donor with Graves disease.

The table lists this clonotype with a few counts. The chain uses TRBV6-5 and TRBJ1-3; D not resolved. Trimming took off 0 bases at V and 3 bases at J, with 12 bases between the two ends. The CDR3 extends over 16 amino acids. CDR1 MNHEY and CDR2 SVGAGI come from the germline V gene. The CDR3 nucleotides read TGTGCCAGCAGTTACTCGGTCAGGATAGGTGGAAACACCATATATTTT. Translation gives CASSYSVRIGGNTIYF.

In its sample, this clonotype was seen many times. This chain joins TRBV5-1 and TRBJ2-1, with 7 bases identical to TRBD2. Germline V gives CDR1 SGHRS, CDR2 YFSETQ. Unmatched junction bases numbered 4, after V lost 1 base and J lost 3 bases. The CDR3 length is 15 residues. Here the CDR3 reads CASSLKGGGYNEQFF. In nucleotides, the CDR3 is TGCGCCAGCAGCTTGAAGGGCGGGGGCTACAATGAGCAGTTCTTC.

This clonotype occurred many times. The chain uses TRBV3-1 and TRBJ2-3, with TRBD2 matching over 11 bases. Trimming cost V 1 base and J 2 bases; bases outside gene matches: 2. This CDR3 is built from 16 residues. CDR1 and CDR2 from the germline V gene are LGHDT and YNNKEL (reference sequence). CDR3 amino acids: CASSQGLAGNTDTQYF. CDR3 coding DNA: TGTGCCAGCAGCCAAGGACTAGCGGGGAACACAGATACGCAGTATTTT.

This clonotype was counted at least ten times. This chain connects TRBV9 to TRBJ2-5; D gene uncertain. V lost 3 bases, J lost 1 base, and 7 bases lay in between. The CDR3 extends over 13 amino acids. Looked up from germline, CDR1 is SGDLS and CDR2 is YYNGEE. The CDR3 DNA follows: TGTGCCAGCAGCGACCGACTCCAAGAGACCCAGTACTTC. Protein product: CASSDRLQETQYF. Full variable domain (missing parts from reference TRBV9 and TRBJ2-5): DSGVTQTPKHLITATGQRVTLRCSPRSGDLSVYWYQQSLDQGLQFLIQYYNGEERAKGNILERFSAQQFPDLHSELNLSSLELGDSALYFCASSDRLQETQYFGPGTRLLVL.

This clonotype appeared many times. The rearrangement uses TRBV7-9 and TRBJ2-5; tentatively, D is TRBD1 (7 bases). The CDR3 extends over 15 amino acids. CDR1 is SEHNR and CDR2 is FQNEAQ in the germline V gene (reference sequence). Trimming left V 5 bases short and J 5 bases short, with 18 bases between. The CDR3 sequence is CASSAPDRAGETQYF. In nucleotides, the CDR3 is TGTGCCAGCAGCGCCCCTGACAGGGCGGGGGAGACCCAGTACTTC.

Points on this clonotype: A much larger clone sits a single nucleotide away, making a read error possible. This rearrangement joins TRBV5-5 to TRBJ2-5, with D maybe TRBD2 (5 bases). The CDR3 covers 10 residues. Germline CDR1 reads SGHKS; CDR2 reads YYEKEE (reference sequence). The V end lost 4 bases, the J end lost 10 bases, and 8 bases lay between the germline ends. The CDR3 DNA sequence: TGTGCCAGCAGCACCGGACTCCAGTACTTC. It translates to CASSTGLQYF. Full variable domain (remainder filled in from reference TRBV5-5 and TRBJ2-5): DAGVTQSPTHLIKTRGQQVTLRCSPISGHKSVSWYQQVLGQGPQFIFQYYEKEERGRGNFPDRFSARQFPNYSSELNVNALLLGDSALYLCASSTGLQYFGPGTRLLVL.

This clonotype was found many times. The CDR3 DNA follows: TGTGCCAGCAGCCCCTTCAGCGGTGTCACAGATACGCAGTATTTT. Translation: CASSPFSGVTDTQYF. The chain joins TRBV7-9 to TRBJ2-3; possibly TRBD2 for D (5 bases). Germline CDR1 is SEHNR and CDR2 is FQNEAQ (reference sequence). CDR3 length: 15 residues. Trimming stripped 5 bases from V and 2 bases from J, with 14 bases between.

This clonotype occurred many times. The V and J genes are TRBV7-9 and TRBJ2-7; no firm D call. The CDR3 extends over 14 amino acids. The V gene lost 0 bases and the J gene lost 2 bases, with 8 bases spanning the gap. Looked up from germline, CDR1 is SEHNR and CDR2 is FQNEAQ (reference sequence). The CDR3 protein is CASSLALRPYEQYF. CDR3 nucleotide sequence: TGTGCCAGCAGCTTAGCTCTAAGGCCCTACGAGCAGTACTTC.

This clonotype was found many times. J is TRBJ1-5 and V is TRBV6-2 or TRBV6-3, with 7 bases lining up with TRBD1. V lost 4 bases, J lost 8 bases, and 11 bases stayed unmatched. This CDR3 is 15 amino acids long. CDR1 is MNHEY, CDR2 SVGEGT, per germline. CDR3 coding DNA: TGTGCCAGCAGTTCTGGGGGACAGAGGATAGAGCCCCAGCATTTT. Translation gives CASSSGGQRIEPQHF.

This clonotype showed up many times. V gene TRBV7-2 combines with J gene TRBJ1-2; the D is unclear. Trimming shortened V by 6 bases and J by 0 bases, and 11 bases separated the two germline ends. The CDR3 consists of 14 residues. The germline CDR1 and CDR2 sequences are SGHTA and FQGNSA. CDR3 loop: CASSPARTNYGYTF. CDR3 bases: TGTGCCAGCAGTCCTGCCAGGACTAACTATGGCTACACCTTC. Using reference TRBV7-2 and TRBJ1-2 for the parts outside the CDR3, the full variable domain is GAGVSQSPSNKVTEKGKDVELRCDPISGHTALYWYRQSLGQGLEFLIYFQGNSAPDKSGLPSDRFSAERTGGSVSTLTIQRTQQEDSAVYLCASSPARTNYGYTFGSGTRLTVV.

In its sample, this clonotype was seen many times. The chain couples TRBV6-5 to TRBJ1-2, with 7 bases aligning to TRBD1. CDR1 MNHEY and CDR2 SVGAGI come from the germline V gene. V shed 2 bases, J shed 4 bases, and the junction held 7 bases outside the gene matches. The CDR3 covers 15 residues. In nucleotides, the CDR3 is TGTGCCAGCAGTTACGAAAACAGGGGCAGCTATGGCTACACCTTC. Its protein is CASSYENRGSYGYTF.

V is TRBV9 and J is TRBJ2-2, with 10 bases aligning to TRBD1. After removal of 4 bases from V and 0 bases from J, the junction contained 3 bases not matched to a gene. CDR1 and CDR2 from the germline V gene are SGDLS and YYNGEE. The CDR3 extends over 16 amino acids. For the CDR3, the DNA is TGTGCCAGCAGCTCCGGACAGGGGGCGAACACCGGGGAGCTGTTTTTT. Protein sequence: CASSSGQGANTGELFF.

The V and J genes are TRBV19 and TRBJ1-1, with a possible D match to TRBD1 (6 bases). The CDR3 is 17 residues long. Germline-derived CDR1 and CDR2 are LNHDA and SQIVND (reference sequence). V gave up 8 bases and J gave up 3 bases, with 25 bases separating them. The CDR3 DNA reads TGTGCCAGTCGCCTATCATATAGGACAGCCCAGGACACTGAAGCTTTCTTT. Residues: CASRLSYRTAQDTEAFF.

The J gene is TRBJ2-2, the V gene TRBV6-1; 7 bases are shared with TRBD1. Germline V gives CDR1 MNHNS, CDR2 SASEGT. J gave up 0 bases and V 6 bases, and 4 bases lay outside the gene matches. The CDR3 totals 15 residues. Here the CDR3 DNA reads TGTGCCAGCAGGAGACAGGGTGCGAACACCGGGGAGCTGTTTTTT. Its protein is CASRRQGANTGELFF.

This clonotype has a count of ten or more. This chain connects TRBV6-4 to TRBJ2-3; D might be TRBD1 (8 bases). V lost 5 bases and J 4 bases, leaving 13 bases between the germline ends. The CDR3 totals 14 residues. Germline CDR1 reads MRHNA; CDR2 reads SNTAGT. In DNA form, the CDR3 reads TGTGCCAGCAGTTCCACAGGGGGGGCAGATACGCAGTATTTT. Translating gives CASSSTGGADTQYF.

This clonotype was seen more than once but under ten times. J is TRBJ1-1 and V is TRBV7-9; D gene unclear. CDR1 is SEHNR and CDR2 is FQNEAQ in the germline V gene (reference sequence). The V and J ends lost 7 bases and 6 bases respectively, with 15 bases between them. This CDR3 has 13 amino acids. CDR3 sequence (DNA): TGTGCCAGCATCCCTCAGGACGGGCCTGAAGCTTTCTTT. Its translation is CASIPQDGPEAFF. Using reference TRBV7-9 and TRBJ1-1 for the parts outside the CDR3, the full variable domain is DTGVSQNPRHKITKRGQNVTFRCDPISEHNRLYWYRQTLGQGPEFLTYFQNEAQLEKSRLLSDRFSAERPKGSFSTLEIQRTEQGDSAMYLCASIPQDGPEAFFGQGTRLTVV.

This clonotype has at least ten counts. This sequence joins TRBV18 and TRBJ2-3; 10 nucleotides line up with TRBD2. The germline gives CDR1 KGHSH, CDR2 LQKENI. The junction had 7 bases not matched to a gene; V was cut back by 5 bases and J by 5 bases. The CDR3 is 15 residues long. In DNA, the CDR3 is TGTGCCAGCTCAACCACTAGCGGGGCGGGAGATACGCAGTATTTT. This sequence encodes CASSTTSGAGDTQYF.

The V and J genes are TRBV4-1 and TRBJ1-1, with D possibly being TRBD1 (6 bases). With 2 bases removed from V and 0 bases from J, the gap between germline ends came to 13 bases. Germline CDR1 MGHRA, CDR2 YSYEKL. This CDR3 spans 16 amino acids. The CDR3 bases are TGCGCCAGCAGCCAAATTTTTGGACAGCTGAACACTGAAGCTTTCTTT. Residues: CASSQIFGQLNTEAFF.

The rearrangement joins TRBV7-8 to TRBJ2-3; TRBD2 agrees at 13 bases. Germline CDR1 is SGHVS and CDR2 is FQNEAQ. Losses at the gene ends were 1 base for V and 8 bases for J; bases not matched to a gene: 12. The CDR3 consists of 18 residues. The CDR3, as DNA: TGTGCCAGCAGCTTAGTACGCACTAGCGGGGGGGAAGGATCTACGCAGTATTTT. It specifies CASSLVRTSGGEGSTQYF.

This clonotype occurred many times. The chain uses TRBV4-2 and TRBJ2-1; 8 bases are shared with TRBD2. V lost 0 bases and J lost 5; bases outside the gene matches: 6. The V gene's germline CDR1 is LGHNA and CDR2 YNFKEQ. This CDR3 comprises 16 residues. CDR3 in amino acids: CASSQDPGGLHNEQFF. CDR3 DNA: TGTGCCAGCAGCCAAGATCCGGGGGGGCTCCACAATGAGCAGTTCTTC.

This clonotype has ten or more counts. V gene TRBV7-3 combines with J gene TRBJ2-1; TRBD2 matches 7 bases. The CDR3 covers 15 residues. V gave up 2 bases and J gave up 4 bases; unmatched junction bases: 5. Germline CDR1 and CDR2: SGHTA and FQGTGA. The CDR3: CASSLSGGPYNEQFF. The CDR3 coding sequence is TGTGCCAGCAGCTTATCGGGGGGTCCTTACAATGAGCAGTTCTTC.